This passage covers 30 T cell receptor beta chains from one sample sequenced in a study of blood T cell repertoires in COVID-19. Some clones are missing from TCRdb's copy, which holds only in-frame ones; the method was immunoSEQ multiplex PCR. This sample has about 250,000 clones, with roughly four fifths found just once. Material for sequencing was peripheral blood. The receptor set was obtained from an elderly man with acute or convalescent COVID-19.

This chain joins TRBV3-1 (or the pseudogene TRBV3-2) and TRBJ2-7; 9 bases fit TRBD2. This CDR3 contains 13 residues. Per germline, CDR1 LGHDT and CDR2 YNNKEL (reference sequence). With V trimmed by 6 bases and J by 7 bases, 7 bases remained unmatched. The CDR3 sequence is CASRREGFREQYF. The DNA of the CDR3 is TGTGCCAGCAGGCGGGAGGGTTTTCGGGAGCAGTACTTC.

V usage is TRBV30 and J usage is TRBJ2-7; 8 bases are a match to TRBD2. There are 16 residues in the CDR3. V lost 4 bases, J lost 3 bases, and 14 bases stayed unmatched. Per the germline V gene, CDR1 is GTSNPN and CDR2 is SVGIG (reference sequence). The CDR3 reads CAWKTVSGRVNYEQYF. CDR3 DNA sequence: TGTGCCTGGAAGACCGTCAGCGGGAGAGTGAACTACGAGCAGTACTTC.

The chain has TRBV6-5 and TRBJ2-3, with TRBD2 identical over 7 bases. The ends lost 5 bases at V and 3 bases at J; junction bases unmatched: 8. Germline CDR1 MNHEY, CDR2 SVGAGI. This CDR3 contains 15 residues. Written as DNA, the CDR3 is TGTGCCAGCAGTCGACTAGCTGGTAATACAGATACGCAGTATTTT. It is translated as CASSRLAGNTDTQYF.

V and J are TRBV7-9 and TRBJ2-5, with a possible D match to TRBD1 (6 bases). The V gene's germline CDR1 is SEHNR and CDR2 FQNEAQ (reference sequence). The CDR3 has 15 residues. Trimming took off 6 bases at V and 1 base at J, with 15 bases between the two ends. The CDR3 DNA reads as TGTGCCAGCAGGGGTAATACAGGGCCCCAAGAGACCCAGTACTTC. It encodes CASRGNTGPQETQYF.

This chain joins TRBV19 and TRBJ1-6; no firm D call. This CDR3 is built from 14 residues. Trimming took off 5 bases at V and 11 bases at J, with 16 bases between the two ends. Germline V lookup: CDR1 LNHDA, CDR2 SQIVND (reference sequence). The CDR3 sequence is CASSPGRGIPPLHF. CDR3 nucleotides: TGTGCCAGTAGTCCGGGCCGAGGGATTCCACCCCTCCACTTT. Drawing the rest from reference TRBV19 and TRBJ1-6, the complete variable domain is DGGITQSPKYLFRKEGQNVTLSCEQNLNHDAMYWYRQDPGQGLRLIYYSQIVNDFQKGDIAEGYSVSREKKESFPLTVTSAQKNPTAFYLCASSPGRGIPPLHFGNGTRLTVT.

The chain recombines TRBV4-1 with TRBJ2-2, with unresolved D. The V and J ends lost 2 bases and 0 bases respectively, with 13 bases between them. Germline CDR1 is MGHRA and CDR2 is YSYEKL. CDR3 length: 17 amino acids. CDR3: CASSQRGLTTNTGELFF. CDR3 sequence (DNA): TGCGCCAGCAGCCAAAGAGGTCTTACAACGAACACCGGGGAGCTGTTTTTT.

V is TRBV11-2 and J is TRBJ2-4, with TRBD2 identical over 8 bases. CDR1 SGHAT and CDR2 FQNNGV come from the germline V gene. This CDR3 region has 16 residues. Germline trimming cut 3 bases from V and 0 bases from J; bases unmatched to any gene: 4. CDR3 sequence reads: CASSFSGAGAKNIQYF. CDR3 DNA sequence: TGTGCCAGCAGCTTTAGCGGGGCCGGAGCCAAAAACATTCAGTACTTC.

This clone has a single count. V gene TRBV18 combines with J gene TRBJ2-7; the D gene is possibly TRBD1 (6 bases). CDR1 is KGHSH, CDR2 LQKENI, per germline. The ends were cut back, 3 bases at V and 1 base at J, with 16 bases in the middle. This CDR3 has 16 amino acids. The DNA of the CDR3 is TGTGCCAGCTCACCGGCGACAGGCTTATTATCCTACGAGCAGTACTTC. This translates into CASSPATGLLSYEQYF.

V gene TRBV15 combines with J gene TRBJ2-2, with TRBD1 matching 8 bases. V dropped 4 bases and J dropped 7; count of bases not matched to a gene: 8. The CDR3 length is 15 residues. Germline V gene sequence: CDR1 LNHNV, CDR2 YYDKDF (reference sequence). Here the CDR3 DNA reads TGTGCCACCAGCAAACCCACAGGGGGTAGCGGGGAGCTGTTTTTT. It yields the protein CATSKPTGGSGELFF.

The chain employs TRBV10-3 and TRBJ2-7; D not resolved. CDR3 length equals 14 residues. The germline V gene has CDR1 ENHRY and CDR2 SYGVKD. Trimming removed 3 bases at V and 1 base at J, with 10 bases between. The CDR3 region is CAISDYTGSYEQYF. For the CDR3, the DNA is TGTGCCATCAGTGATTACACCGGGTCCTACGAGCAGTACTTC.

The V call is TRBV18, the J call TRBJ1-4; D unclear. The germline V and J ends were trimmed by 3 bases and 5 bases, with 13 bases remaining between them. Germline loops: CDR1 KGHSH, CDR2 LQKENI. The length of the CDR3 is 15 residues. DNA of the CDR3: TGTGCCAGCTCACCCGCCGGTTTGGGCAATGAAAAACTGTTTTTT. Translated: CASSPAGLGNEKLFF.

The chain is built from TRBV25-1 and TRBJ2-7; 10 bases are a match to TRBD1. The CDR3 runs 16 residues. Germline V gene data show CDR1 as MGHDK and CDR2 as SYGVNS. V trimming: 7 bases; J trimming: 4 bases; junction bases outside the gene matches: 13. The CDR3 protein is CASTYTPGQGTYEQYF. Written as DNA, the CDR3 is TGTGCCAGCACCTATACGCCGGGACAGGGGACGTACGAGCAGTACTTC.

The J gene is TRBJ2-7, the V gene TRBV9, with TRBD1 identical over 9 bases. There are 15 residues in the CDR3. Germline V CDR1 and CDR2: SGDLS, YYNGEE. V dropped 4 bases and J dropped 3; count of bases not matched to a gene: 8. The CDR3 nucleotides read TGTGCCAGCAGCACGGGGACAGGGCAGATCTACGAGCAGTACTTC. This sequence encodes CASSTGTGQIYEQYF.

This clone has a handful of counts. The rearrangement uses TRBV7-9 and TRBJ1-3; D is possibly TRBD1 (6 bases). The length of the CDR3 is 19 residues. V lost 1 base and J 0 bases, leaving 19 bases between the germline ends. CDR1 is SEHNR and CDR2 is FQNEAQ in the germline V gene (reference sequence). CDR3 coding DNA: TGTGCCAGCAGCTTAGGAATCCGCGACAGGCCTTCCTCTGGAAACACCATATATTTT. Protein: CASSLGIRDRPSSGNTIYF. The full variable domain, in which reference TRBV7-9 and TRBJ1-3 provide the parts outside the CDR3, is DTGVSQNPRHKITKRGQNVTFRCDPISEHNRLYWYRQTLGQGPEFLTYFQNEAQLEKSRLLSDRFSAERPKGSFSTLEIQRTEQGDSAMYLCASSLGIRDRPSSGNTIYFGEGSWLTVV.

CDR3 nucleotide sequence: TGCGCCAGCAGCGTTCTGGGGACAGTAGCTAACTATGGCTACACCTTC. It specifies CASSVLGTVANYGYTF. The rearrangement uses TRBV4-1 and TRBJ1-2; 7 positions match TRBD1. V shed 5 bases and J 0 bases; nucleotides not matched to a gene: 9. Per the germline V gene, CDR1 is MGHRA and CDR2 is YSYEKL. CDR3 size: 16 residues.

The chain is built from TRBV6-5 and TRBJ2-7; 7 bases agree with TRBD1. J was trimmed by 0 bases and V by 3 bases; bases with no gene match: 5. There are 15 residues in the CDR3. Germline loops: CDR1 MNHEY, CDR2 SVGAGI. The chain's CDR3 is CASSYGQGVSYEQYF. For the CDR3, the DNA is TGTGCCAGCAGTTATGGGCAGGGGGTCTCCTACGAGCAGTACTTC.

This chain joins TRBV11-1 and TRBJ2-4, with a tentative D call TRBD1 (5 bases). The CDR3 runs to 13 residues. The germline V and J ends were trimmed by 3 bases and 6 bases, with 9 bases remaining between them. Germline V gives CDR1 SGHAT, CDR2 FQDESV (reference sequence). The CDR3 region has the DNA TGTGCCAGCAGCTTTGGTCAGGGAAACATTCAGTACTTC. Its protein is CASSFGQGNIQYF.

About this clone: An end of the junction does not agree with germline; a read error may underlie this. The V gene is TRBV18, the J gene TRBJ1-6; maybe TRBD1 (5 bases). The CDR3 has 15 residues. CDR1 and CDR2 from the germline V gene are KGHSH and LQKENI. This CDR3 reads CASSPRDSFNSPLHF. The CDR3 DNA reads TGTGCCAGCTCACCAAGGGACTCCTTTAATTCACCCCTCCACTTT.

V usage is TRBV25-1 and J usage is TRBJ2-1; 7 positions agree with TRBD2. Germline V lookup: CDR1 MGHDK, CDR2 SYGVNS. The junction had 11 bases not matched to a gene; V was cut back by 7 bases and J by 5 bases. CDR3 size: 15 residues. This CDR3 is CASIPWGEGHNEQFF. In nucleotides, the CDR3 is TGTGCCAGCATCCCGTGGGGGGAGGGCCACAATGAGCAGTTCTTC.

This chain joins TRBV24-1 and TRBJ2-7; the match to TRBD1 covers 8 bases. J was trimmed by 9 bases and V by 3 bases; bases with no gene match: 6. The germline V gene has CDR1 KGHDR and CDR2 SFDVKD. The CDR3 length is 13 residues. The CDR3 spells CATSDGQGAGQYF. In nucleotides, the CDR3 is TGTGCCACCAGTGATGGCCAGGGGGCGGGGCAGTACTTC.

The chain recombines TRBV28 with TRBJ2-1; the match to TRBD1 covers 10 bases. CDR3 length equals 15 residues. Per germline, CDR1 MDHEN and CDR2 SYDVKM. V shed 6 bases, J shed 7 bases, and the junction held 9 bases outside the gene matches. CDR3 sequence: CASSTGQGGKNEQFF. The CDR3 DNA is TGTGCCAGCAGCACCGGACAGGGGGGGAAAAATGAGCAGTTCTTC.

The chain recombines TRBV6-1 with TRBJ1-5; no definite D call. The CDR3 runs 13 residues. Germline V gives CDR1 MNHNS, CDR2 SASEGT. The germline V and J ends were trimmed by 2 bases and 7 bases, with 9 bases remaining between them. The CDR3 bases are TGTGCCAGCAGTGAATTAGGAGGGCAGCCCCAGCATTTT. This gives the protein CASSELGGQPQHF.

The chain combines TRBV4-1 with TRBJ2-1; 9 nucleotides match TRBD2. CDR3 length equals 16 residues. Germline CDR1 is MGHRA and CDR2 is YSYEKL. After removal of 0 bases from V and 1 base from J, the junction contained 1 base not matched to a gene. The CDR3 region is CASSQELAGSYNEQFF. CDR3 DNA: TGCGCCAGCAGCCAAGAGCTAGCGGGATCCTACAATGAGCAGTTCTTC.

The J gene is TRBJ2-6, the V gene TRBV27; a possible D gene is TRBD2 (5 bases). The V end was cut by 6 bases, the J end by 2 bases, with 11 bases between. Per the germline V gene, CDR1 is MNHEY and CDR2 is SMNVEV (reference sequence). The CDR3 sequence is 15 residues long. The chain's CDR3 is CASSLMRAGANVLTF. For the CDR3, the DNA is TGTGCCAGCAGCCTAATGAGGGCTGGGGCCAACGTCCTGACTTTC.

V usage is TRBV6-5 and J usage is TRBJ1-1, with D possibly TRBD1 on 5 matching bases. V lost 6 bases and J lost 5, with 10 bases in between. Germline V gene data show CDR1 as MNHEY and CDR2 as SVGAGI. This CDR3 has 12 residues. The CDR3 DNA follows: TGTGCCAGCAGCAGGGTGGGGACTGAAGCTTTCTTT. It specifies CASSRVGTEAFF.

J is TRBJ2-2 and V is TRBV7-9, with D possibly TRBD2 on 5 matching bases. Germline lookup yields CDR1 SEHNR and CDR2 FQNEAQ (reference sequence). The germline V and J ends were trimmed by 5 bases and 11 bases, with 9 bases remaining between them. The CDR3 is 11 residues long. CDR3 coding DNA: TGTGCCAGCAGCCGGTCTAGCGAGCTGTTTTTT. Translation gives CASSRSSELFF. The whole variable domain, filled in from reference TRBV7-9 and TRBJ2-2, reads DTGVSQNPRHKITKRGQNVTFRCDPISEHNRLYWYRQTLGQGPEFLTYFQNEAQLEKSRLLSDRFSAERPKGSFSTLEIQRTEQGDSAMYLCASSRSSELFFGEGSRLTVL.

This clone showed up just once. The chain is built from TRBV11-1 and TRBJ2-7; 7 bases match TRBD2. The ends lost 5 bases at V and 4 bases at J; junction bases unmatched: 11. Germline CDR1 SGHAT, CDR2 FQDESV (reference sequence). The CDR3 has 15 residues. As DNA, the CDR3 is TGTGCCAGCAGCCCACTAGCGTCGAATTTGTACGAGCAGTACTTC. This sequence encodes CASSPLASNLYEQYF.

This chain uses TRBV3-1 (or the pseudogene TRBV3-2) with TRBJ2-5, with D possibly TRBD2 on 6 matching bases. CDR1 is LGHDT, CDR2 YNNKEL, per germline (reference sequence). The CDR3 has 13 residues. The ends were cut back, 8 bases at V and 5 bases at J, with 15 bases in the middle. The CDR3 region is CASSSMGRETQYF. The CDR3 DNA is TGTGCCAGCTCCTCCATGGGGAGGGAGACCCAGTACTTC.

Points on this clone: Its ends do not fully match the called genes, so a read error is possible. The chain couples TRBV5-4 to TRBJ1-1, with TRBD1 matching over 7 bases. Germline assignment: CDR1 SGHNT and CDR2 YYREEE (reference sequence). This CDR3 region has 17 residues. The CDR3 protein is CASNLGNRGGRNTEAFF. DNA for the CDR3: TGTGCCAGCAACTTGGGTAACAGGGGCGGTAGGAACACTGAAGCTTTCTTT.

This clone turned up a few times. The chain has TRBV5-5 and TRBJ1-5, with 7 bases identical to TRBD1. CDR1 is SGHKS and CDR2 is YYEKEE in the germline V gene (reference sequence). The CDR3 is made up of 15 amino acids. V lost 2 bases to trimming and J lost 0 bases; unmatched junction nucleotides: 2. CDR3 in amino acids: CASSFGDSSNQPQHF. The CDR3 nucleotides read TGTGCCAGCAGCTTCGGGGACAGTAGCAATCAGCCCCAGCATTTT.